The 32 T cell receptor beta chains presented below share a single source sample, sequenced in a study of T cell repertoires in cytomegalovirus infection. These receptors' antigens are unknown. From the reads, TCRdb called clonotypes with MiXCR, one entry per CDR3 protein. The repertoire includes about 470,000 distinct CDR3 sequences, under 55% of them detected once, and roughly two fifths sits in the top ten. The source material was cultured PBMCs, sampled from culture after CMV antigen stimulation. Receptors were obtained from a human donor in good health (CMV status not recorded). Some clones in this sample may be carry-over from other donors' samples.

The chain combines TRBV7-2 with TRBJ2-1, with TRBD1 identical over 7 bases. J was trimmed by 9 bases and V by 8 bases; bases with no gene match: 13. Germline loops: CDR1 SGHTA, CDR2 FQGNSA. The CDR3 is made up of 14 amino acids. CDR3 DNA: TGTGCCAGCGCCGAAAGGACAGGTCTTTCTGAGCAGTTCTTC. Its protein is CASAERTGLSEQFF.

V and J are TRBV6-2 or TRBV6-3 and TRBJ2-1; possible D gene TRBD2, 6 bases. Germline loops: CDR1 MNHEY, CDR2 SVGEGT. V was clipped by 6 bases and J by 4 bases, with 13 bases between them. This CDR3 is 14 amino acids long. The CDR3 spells CASRPGTLYNEQFF. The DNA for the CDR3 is TGTGCCAGCAGGCCGGGGACTCTGTACAATGAGCAGTTCTTC.

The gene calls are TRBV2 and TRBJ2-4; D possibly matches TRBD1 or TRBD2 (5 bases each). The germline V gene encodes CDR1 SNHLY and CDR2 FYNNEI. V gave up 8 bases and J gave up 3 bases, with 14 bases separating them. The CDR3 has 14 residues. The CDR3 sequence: CASGARDDKNIQYF. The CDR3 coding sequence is TGTGCCAGCGGAGCCAGGGACGACAAAAACATTCAGTACTTC.

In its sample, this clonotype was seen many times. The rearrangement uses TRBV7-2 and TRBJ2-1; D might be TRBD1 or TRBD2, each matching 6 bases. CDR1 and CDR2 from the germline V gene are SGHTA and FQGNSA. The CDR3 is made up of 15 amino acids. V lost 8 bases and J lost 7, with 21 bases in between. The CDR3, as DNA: TGTGCCAGCCTCGGGGGCAAGGGAGGACCTAATGAGCAGTTCTTC. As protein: CASLGGKGGPNEQFF.

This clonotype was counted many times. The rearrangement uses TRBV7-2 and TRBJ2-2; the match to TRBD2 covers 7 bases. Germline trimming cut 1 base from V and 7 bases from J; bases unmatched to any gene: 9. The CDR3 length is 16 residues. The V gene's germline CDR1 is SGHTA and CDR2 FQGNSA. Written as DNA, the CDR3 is TGTGCCAGCAGCTTAGTTGCGGGAGCAGAAGTCGGGGAGCTGTTTTTT. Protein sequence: CASSLVAGAEVGELFF.

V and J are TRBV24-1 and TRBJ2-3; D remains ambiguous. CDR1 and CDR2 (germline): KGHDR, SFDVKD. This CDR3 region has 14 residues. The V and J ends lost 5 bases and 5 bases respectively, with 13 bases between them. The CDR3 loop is CATSGFGDQDTQYF. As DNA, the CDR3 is TGTGCCACCAGTGGATTCGGAGATCAAGATACGCAGTATTTT.

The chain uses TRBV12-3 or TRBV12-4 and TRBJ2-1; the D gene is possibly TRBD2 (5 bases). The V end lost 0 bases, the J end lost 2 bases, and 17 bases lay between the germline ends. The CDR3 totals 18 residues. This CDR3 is CASSLALAGPSTYNEQFF. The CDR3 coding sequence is TGTGCCAGCAGTTTAGCGCTAGCCGGTCCGAGTACCTACAATGAGCAGTTCTTC.

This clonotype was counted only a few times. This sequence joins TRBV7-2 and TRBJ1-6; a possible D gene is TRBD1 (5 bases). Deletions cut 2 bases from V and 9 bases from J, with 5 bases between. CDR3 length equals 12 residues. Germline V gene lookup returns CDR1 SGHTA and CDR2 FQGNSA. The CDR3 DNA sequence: TGTGCCAGCAGCTTACAGGGTTCACCCCTCCACTTT. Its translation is CASSLQGSPLHF. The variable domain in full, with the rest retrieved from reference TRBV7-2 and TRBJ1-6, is GAGVSQSPSNKVTEKGKDVELRCDPISGHTALYWYRQSLGQGLEFLIYFQGNSAPDKSGLPSDRFSAERTGGSVSTLTIQRTQQEDSAVYLCASSLQGSPLHFGNGTRLTVT.

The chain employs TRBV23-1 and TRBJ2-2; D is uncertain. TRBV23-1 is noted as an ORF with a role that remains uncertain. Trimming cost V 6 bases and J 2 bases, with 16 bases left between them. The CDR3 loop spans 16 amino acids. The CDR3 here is CASSHPAVKNTGELFF. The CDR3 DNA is TGCGCCAGCAGCCACCCCGCGGTAAAAAACACCGGGGAGCTGTTTTTT.

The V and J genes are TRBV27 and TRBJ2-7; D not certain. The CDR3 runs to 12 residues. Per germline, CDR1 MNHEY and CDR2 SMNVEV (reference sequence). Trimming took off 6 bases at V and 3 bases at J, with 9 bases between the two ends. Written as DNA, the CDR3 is TGTGCCAGCAGCGGATACCTCTACGAGCAGTACTTC. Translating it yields CASSGYLYEQYF.

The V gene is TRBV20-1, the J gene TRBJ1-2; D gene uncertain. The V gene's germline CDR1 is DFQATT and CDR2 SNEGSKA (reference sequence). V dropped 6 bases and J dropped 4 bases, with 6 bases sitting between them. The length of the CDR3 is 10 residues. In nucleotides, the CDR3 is TGCAGTGCCTTTTCCTATGGCTACACCTTC. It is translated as CSAFSYGYTF.

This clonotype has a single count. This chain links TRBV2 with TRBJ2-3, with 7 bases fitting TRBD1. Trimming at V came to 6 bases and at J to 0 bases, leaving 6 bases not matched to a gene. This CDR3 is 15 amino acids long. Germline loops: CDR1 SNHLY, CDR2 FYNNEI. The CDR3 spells CASRAGQASTDTQYF. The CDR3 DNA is TGTGCCAGCAGAGCCGGACAGGCAAGCACAGATACGCAGTATTTT.

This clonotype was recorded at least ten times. The CDR3 region is CASSPGTGDETQYF. Here the CDR3 DNA reads TGTGCCAGCAGCCCAGGGACAGGGGACGAGACCCAGTACTTC. This chain joins TRBV7-2 and TRBJ2-5; 10 bases are a match to TRBD1. This CDR3 comprises 14 residues. After removal of 5 bases from V and 5 bases from J, the junction contained 5 bases not matched to a gene. CDR1 and CDR2 (germline): SGHTA, FQGNSA.

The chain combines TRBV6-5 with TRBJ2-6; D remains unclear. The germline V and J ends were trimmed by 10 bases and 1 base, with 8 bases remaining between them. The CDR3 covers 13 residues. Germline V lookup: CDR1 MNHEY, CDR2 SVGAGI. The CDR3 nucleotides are TGTGCCACCGCCCCATCTGGGGCCAACGTCCTGACTTTC. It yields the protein CATAPSGANVLTF.

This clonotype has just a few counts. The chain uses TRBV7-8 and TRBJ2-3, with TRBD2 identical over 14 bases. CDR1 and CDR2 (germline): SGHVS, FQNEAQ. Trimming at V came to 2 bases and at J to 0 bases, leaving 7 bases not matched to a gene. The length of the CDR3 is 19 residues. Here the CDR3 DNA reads TGTGCCAGCAGCTTAAGCGCCGGGACTAGCGGGAGAAGCACAGATACGCAGTATTTT. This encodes CASSLSAGTSGRSTDTQYF.

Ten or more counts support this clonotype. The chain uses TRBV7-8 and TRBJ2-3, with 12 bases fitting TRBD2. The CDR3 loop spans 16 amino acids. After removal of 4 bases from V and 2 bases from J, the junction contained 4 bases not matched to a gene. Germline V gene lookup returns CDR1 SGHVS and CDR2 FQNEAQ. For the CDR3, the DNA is TGTGCCAGCAGCTGGAGGACTAGCGGGACCACAGATACGCAGTATTTT. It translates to CASSWRTSGTTDTQYF. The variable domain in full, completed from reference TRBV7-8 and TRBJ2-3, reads GAGVSQSPRYKVAKRGQDVALRCDPISGHVSLFWYQQALGQGPEFLTYFQNEAQLDKSGLPSDRFFAERPEGSVSTLKIQRTQQEDSAVYLCASSWRTSGTTDTQYFGPGTRLTVL.

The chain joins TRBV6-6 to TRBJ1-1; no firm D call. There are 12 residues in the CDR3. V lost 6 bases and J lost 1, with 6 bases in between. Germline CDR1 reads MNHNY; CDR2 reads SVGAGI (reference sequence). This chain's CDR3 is CASRRQNTEAFF. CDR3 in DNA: TGTGCCAGCAGGAGACAGAACACTGAAGCTTTCTTT.

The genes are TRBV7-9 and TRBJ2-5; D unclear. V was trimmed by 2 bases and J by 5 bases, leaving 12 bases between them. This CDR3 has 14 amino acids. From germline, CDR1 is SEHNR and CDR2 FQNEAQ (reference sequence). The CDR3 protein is CASSLNRVEETQYF. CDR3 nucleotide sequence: TGTGCCAGCAGCTTAAATAGGGTGGAGGAGACCCAGTACTTC.

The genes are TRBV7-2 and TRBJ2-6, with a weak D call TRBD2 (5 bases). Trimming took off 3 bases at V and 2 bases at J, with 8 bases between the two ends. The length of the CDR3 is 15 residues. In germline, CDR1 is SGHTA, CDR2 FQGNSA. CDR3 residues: CASSLVGAGANVLTF. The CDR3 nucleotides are TGTGCCAGCAGCTTGGTCGGGGCTGGGGCCAACGTCCTGACTTTC.

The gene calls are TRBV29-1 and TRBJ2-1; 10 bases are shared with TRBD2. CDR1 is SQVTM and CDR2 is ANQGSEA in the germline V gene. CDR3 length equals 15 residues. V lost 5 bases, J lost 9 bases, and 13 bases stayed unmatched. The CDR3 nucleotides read TGCAGCGTTCGTCGGAGCGGGGGGGTAACGGGTGAGCAGTTCTTC. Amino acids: CSVRRSGGVTGEQFF.

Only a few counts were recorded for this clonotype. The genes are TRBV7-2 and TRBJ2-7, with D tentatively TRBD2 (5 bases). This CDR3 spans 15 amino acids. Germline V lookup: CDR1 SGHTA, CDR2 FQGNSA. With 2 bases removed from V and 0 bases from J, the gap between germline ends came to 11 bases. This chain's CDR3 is CASSLIGSLSYEQYF. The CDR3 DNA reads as TGTGCCAGCAGCTTAATTGGGAGTCTCTCCTACGAGCAGTACTTC.

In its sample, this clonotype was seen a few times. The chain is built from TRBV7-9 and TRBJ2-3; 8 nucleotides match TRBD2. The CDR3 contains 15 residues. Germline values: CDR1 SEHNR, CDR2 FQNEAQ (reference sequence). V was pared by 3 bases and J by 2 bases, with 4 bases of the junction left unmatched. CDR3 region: CASSFRGGPTDTQYF. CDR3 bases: TGTGCCAGCAGCTTTCGGGGGGGGCCCACAGATACGCAGTATTTT.

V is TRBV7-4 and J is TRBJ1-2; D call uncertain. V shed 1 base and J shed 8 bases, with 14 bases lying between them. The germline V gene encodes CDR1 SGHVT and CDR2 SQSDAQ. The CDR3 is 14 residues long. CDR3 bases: TGTGCCAGCAGCTTAGGAACAGCAACGGCGGGCTACACCTTC. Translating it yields CASSLGTATAGYTF. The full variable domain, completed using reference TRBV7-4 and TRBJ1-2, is GAGVSQSPRYKVAKRGRDVALRCDSISGHVTLYWYRQTLGQGSEVLTYSQSDAQRDKSGRPSGRFSAERPERSVSTLKIQRTEQGDSAVYLCASSLGTATAGYTFGSGTRLTVV.

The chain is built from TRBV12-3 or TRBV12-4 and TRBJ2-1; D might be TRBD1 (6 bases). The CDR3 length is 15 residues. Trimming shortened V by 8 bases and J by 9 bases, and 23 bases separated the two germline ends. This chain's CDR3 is CASRPGTSLGGEQFF. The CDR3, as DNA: TGTGCCAGCCGCCCGGGGACAAGCTTAGGTGGTGAGCAGTTCTTC.

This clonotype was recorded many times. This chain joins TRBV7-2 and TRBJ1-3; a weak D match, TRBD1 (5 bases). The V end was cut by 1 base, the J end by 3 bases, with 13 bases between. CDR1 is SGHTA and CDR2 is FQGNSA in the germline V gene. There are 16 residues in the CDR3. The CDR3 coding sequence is TGTGCCAGCAGCTTAGATCCGGGGACGGGTGGAAACACCATATATTTT. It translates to CASSLDPGTGGNTIYF. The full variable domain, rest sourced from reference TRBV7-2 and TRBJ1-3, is GAGVSQSPSNKVTEKGKDVELRCDPISGHTALYWYRQSLGQGLEFLIYFQGNSAPDKSGLPSDRFSAERTGGSVSTLTIQRTQQEDSAVYLCASSLDPGTGGNTIYFGEGSWLTVV.

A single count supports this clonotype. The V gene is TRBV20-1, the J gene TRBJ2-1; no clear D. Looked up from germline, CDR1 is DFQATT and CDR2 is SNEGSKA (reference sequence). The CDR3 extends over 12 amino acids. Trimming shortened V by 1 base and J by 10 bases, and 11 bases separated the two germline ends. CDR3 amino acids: CSARVEEYEQFF. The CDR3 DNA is TGCAGTGCTAGAGTAGAAGAGTACGAGCAGTTCTTC.

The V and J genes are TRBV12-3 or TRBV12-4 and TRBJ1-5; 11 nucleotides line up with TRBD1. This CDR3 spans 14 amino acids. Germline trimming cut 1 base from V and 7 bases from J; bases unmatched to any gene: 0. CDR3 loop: CASSLGTGGQPQHF. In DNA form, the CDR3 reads TGTGCCAGCAGTTTAGGGACAGGGGGCCAGCCCCAGCATTTT.

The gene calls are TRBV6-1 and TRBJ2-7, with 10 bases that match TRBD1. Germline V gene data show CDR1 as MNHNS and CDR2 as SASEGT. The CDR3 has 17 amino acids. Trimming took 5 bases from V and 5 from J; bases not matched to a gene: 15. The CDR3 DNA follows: TGTGCCAGCAGTTTGAGAGGTGGGGGACAGGGGCCCCACGAGCAGTACTTC. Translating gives CASSLRGGGQGPHEQYF.

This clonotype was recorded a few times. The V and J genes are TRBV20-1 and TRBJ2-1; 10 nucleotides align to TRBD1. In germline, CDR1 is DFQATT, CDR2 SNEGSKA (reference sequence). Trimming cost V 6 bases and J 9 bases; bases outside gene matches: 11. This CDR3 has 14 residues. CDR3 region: CSALDRGVSGEQFF. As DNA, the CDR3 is TGCAGTGCCTTGGACAGGGGGGTATCCGGTGAGCAGTTCTTC.

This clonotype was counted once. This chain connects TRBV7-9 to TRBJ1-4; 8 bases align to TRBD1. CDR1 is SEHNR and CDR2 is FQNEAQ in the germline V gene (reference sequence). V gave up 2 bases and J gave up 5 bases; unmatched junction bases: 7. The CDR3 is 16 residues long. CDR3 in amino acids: CASSLLARTGNEKLFF. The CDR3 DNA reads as TGTGCCAGCAGCTTATTGGCCCGGACAGGGAATGAAAAACTGTTTTTT.

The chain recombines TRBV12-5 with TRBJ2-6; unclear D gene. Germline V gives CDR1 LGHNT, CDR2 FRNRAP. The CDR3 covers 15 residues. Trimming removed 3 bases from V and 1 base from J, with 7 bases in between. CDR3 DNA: TGTGCTAGTGGTTTCTCCGGGTCTGGGGCCAACGTCCTGACTTTC. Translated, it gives CASGFSGSGANVLTF.

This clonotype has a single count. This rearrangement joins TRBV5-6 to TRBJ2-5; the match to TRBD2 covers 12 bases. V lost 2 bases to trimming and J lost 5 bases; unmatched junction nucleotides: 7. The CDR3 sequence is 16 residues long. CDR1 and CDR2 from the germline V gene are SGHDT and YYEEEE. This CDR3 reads CASSFVTSGGGETQYF. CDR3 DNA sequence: TGTGCCAGCAGCTTTGTGACTAGCGGGGGTGGGGAGACCCAGTACTTC. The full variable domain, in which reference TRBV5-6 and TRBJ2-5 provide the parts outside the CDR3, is DAGVTQSPTHLIKTRGQQVTLRCSPKSGHDTVSWYQQALGQGPQFIFQYYEEEERQRGNFPDRFSGHQFPNYSSELNVNALLLGDSALYLCASSFVTSGGGETQYFGPGTRLLVL.